Below, one TCR beta chain is given with its context. Trimming took off 1 base at V and 7 bases at J, with 7 bases between the two ends. Looked up from germline, CDR1 is SGHDN and CDR2 is FVKESK. The CDR3 runs 12 residues. Using immunoSEQ multiplex PCR, the repertoire was profiled, and TCRdb retains in-frame clones only, with some absent. This table holds about 160,000 clones, 79% found once. This specimen comes from a study of blood T cell repertoires in COVID-19. V is TRBV14 and J is TRBJ1-2; D is unresolved. The sequenced sample consisted of peripheral blood. The origin of this receptor is a woman aged 55-70 years with COVID-19, enrolled during active disease. In DNA form, the CDR3 reads TGTGCCAGCAGCCAAGGAGTTGCTGGCTACACCTTC. Its protein is CASSQGVAGYTF. Full variable domain (remainder filled in from reference TRBV14 and TRBJ1-2): EAGVTQFPSHSVIEKGQTVTLRCDPISGHDNLYWYRRVMGKEIKFLLHFVKESKQDESGMPNNRFLAERTGGTYSTLKVQPAELEDSGVYFCASSQGVAGYTFGSGTRLTVV.